A selection of T cell receptor beta chains follows, all from one sample in a study of T cells after yellow fever vaccination. TCRdb analysed the 5' RACE reads with MiXCR anew, one entry per CDR3 protein. The table has 450,000 to 600,000 distinct CDR3 sequences, roughly 12% seen once. The sequencing here drew on PBMCs, taken on the day of the yellow fever booster vaccination. The receptors were gathered from a man aged 25 to 40 who received the YFV17D yellow fever vaccine. Both conserved end residues are part of each CDR3. The D gene is left open where the match is weak. Clone size is not always given. Where it is, it says once, few, many or a class for expanded clones.

j_call v_call clone_size d_call cdr3_nt cdr3_aa
TRBJ2-7 TRBV7-2 NA TRBD1 TGTGCCAGCAGACAGGGGGCCGCCTACGAGCAGTACTTC CASRQGAAYEQYF
TRBJ1-5 TRBV27 once NA TGTGCCAGCAGTTTCCGAGATCAGCCCCAGCATTTT CASSFRDQPQHF
TRBJ2-3 TRBV20-1 few NA TGCAGTGCCCTTACCACGGCAGATACGCAGTATTTT CSALTTADTQYF
TRBJ1-2 TRBV6-5 few NA TGTGCCAGCGGCGGGAAGGCCTATGGCTACACCTTC CASGGKAYGYTF
TRBJ2-1 TRBV29-1 medium-sized NA TGCAGCGTTGAAAGACTGGACCACAATGAGCAGTTCTTC CSVERLDHNEQFF
TRBJ2-1 TRBV5-1 NA TRBD1 TGCGCCAGCAGCCAACGACAGGGGCCCGCTGAGCAGTTCTTC CASSQRQGPAEQFF
TRBJ2-1 TRBV20-1 few TRBD2 TGCAGTGCTAAGGGTAGCGGGTACAATGAGCAGTTCTTC CSAKGSGYNEQFF
TRBJ2-1 TRBV27 few TRBD2 TGTGCCAGCACCACCCCGTCTAGCGGGCATTCCCACAATGAGCAGTTCTTC CASTTPSSGHSHNEQFF
TRBJ2-5 TRBV9 NA NA TGTGCCAGCAGCGTAGGGGTCGGAGAGACCCAGTACTTC CASSVGVGETQYF
TRBJ1-1 TRBV5-4 NA NA TGTGCCAGCAGCCCTCCCGCGGGGGGCGCGGTGAACACTGAAGCTTTCTTT CASSPPAGGAVNTEAFF
TRBJ2-4 TRBV6-2/TRBV6-3 NA NA TGTGCCAGCAGTCAAGCACTGAACATTCAGTACTTC CASSQALNIQYF
TRBJ2-3 TRBV5-1 NA NA TGCGCCAGCAGTCAACTAGTCGGCACAGATACGCAGTATTTT CASSQLVGTDTQYF
TRBJ2-1 TRBV5-1 few TRBD2 TGCGCCAGCAGCTCCGTCGGCGGGACTAGCGATGAGCAGTTCTTC CASSSVGGTSDEQFF
TRBJ2-2 TRBV12-3/TRBV12-4 NA NA TGTGCCAGCAGTCCTCCGGGACAACAAACCGGGGAGCTGTTTTTT CASSPPGQQTGELFF
TRBJ2-1 TRBV24-1 NA TRBD2 TGTGCCACCAGTGACTCCACCGGACTAGCGGGAGGTGGTGAGCAGTTCTTC CATSDSTGLAGGGEQFF